One and the same sample provided the 29 T cell receptor beta chains below, sequenced in a study of control samples from healthy donors and cancer patients. Measured with immunoSEQ multiplex PCR; TCRdb has only the in-frame clones, and not every one. The sample has roughly 63,000 clones, 92% seen once. Input material: PBMCs. These receptors came from a man between 40 and 49 years old with colorectal cancer.

This clone was recorded a few times. The chain joins TRBV19 to TRBJ1-3; perhaps TRBD1 as D (6 bases). The V end lost 7 bases, the J end lost 2 bases, and 15 bases lay between the germline ends. The length of the CDR3 is 15 residues. From germline, CDR1 is LNHDA and CDR2 SQIVND (reference sequence). The CDR3 DNA reads as TGTGCCAGTATTGCAGGGGCCGGTCCTGGAAACACCATATATTTT. It codes for CASIAGAGPGNTIYF.

The CDR3 DNA reads TGTGCCAGCAGCCCAGGACGGATGGACAGGGGCGACGATGAGCAGTTCTTC. Translating it yields CASSPGRMDRGDDEQFF. The V and J genes are TRBV11-3 and TRBJ2-1; 9 bases fit TRBD1. V shed 5 bases and J 8 bases; nucleotides not matched to a gene: 16. Germline loops: CDR1 SGHNT, CDR2 YENEEA. CDR3 length: 17 amino acids.

This chain links TRBV7-3 with TRBJ2-3; the D is unclear. The germline CDR1 and CDR2 sequences are SGHTA and FQGTGA. CDR3 length: 15 residues. The V end lost 2 bases, the J end lost 2 bases, and 11 bases lay between the germline ends. CDR3 loop: CASSLVRSNTDTQYF. The DNA of the CDR3 is TGTGCCAGCAGCTTAGTTCGATCCAACACAGATACGCAGTATTTT.

J is TRBJ2-2 and V is TRBV11-2; 13 bases are a match to TRBD2. CDR1 and CDR2 (germline): SGHAT, FQNNGV. J was trimmed by 4 bases and V by 5 bases; bases with no gene match: 4. The length of the CDR3 is 16 residues. DNA of the CDR3: TGTGCCAGCAGCAAACTAGCGGGGGGGTCCACCGGGGAGCTGTTTTTT. This gives the protein CASSKLAGGSTGELFF.

This sequence joins TRBV6-5 and TRBJ1-1, with 8 positions matching TRBD1. This CDR3 has 14 residues. Germline trimming cut 6 bases from V and 4 bases from J; bases unmatched to any gene: 7. The germline gives CDR1 MNHEY, CDR2 SVGAGI. The CDR3 sequence: CASRSDRGGTEAFF. The DNA of the CDR3 is TGTGCCAGCAGATCCGACAGGGGCGGCACTGAAGCTTTCTTT.

This clone is a singleton in its sample. The CDR3 bases are TGTGCCAGCAGCGTACGAGCGGTGGGCACAGATACGCAGTATTTT. This gives the protein CASSVRAVGTDTQYF. This chain connects TRBV9 to TRBJ2-3; D might be TRBD2 (5 bases). Germline CDR1 is SGDLS and CDR2 is YYNGEE. This CDR3 is built from 15 residues. V lost 1 base and J lost 1, with 10 bases in between.

The V gene is TRBV4-3, the J gene TRBJ2-1; 8 bases match TRBD2. Germline loops: CDR1 LGHNA, CDR2 YSLEER. V lost 2 bases, J lost 6 bases, and 3 bases stayed unmatched. The CDR3 is made up of 14 amino acids. The CDR3 loop reads CASSQPGGINEQFF. As DNA, the CDR3 is TGCGCCAGCAGCCAACCGGGGGGGATCAATGAGCAGTTCTTC.

This clone was counted a few times. The chain is built from TRBV27 and TRBJ1-1; D is unresolved. The CDR3 totals 13 residues. V lost 8 bases and J 1 base, leaving 11 bases between the germline ends. Germline CDR1 is MNHEY and CDR2 is SMNVEV (reference sequence). The CDR3 region is CASGMLRNTEAFF. CDR3 sequence (DNA): TGTGCCAGCGGAATGCTTAGGAACACTGAAGCTTTCTTT.

The chain links TRBV12-3 or TRBV12-4 to TRBJ2-5; D might be TRBD2 (6 bases). The CDR3 sequence is 13 residues long. V lost 6 bases to trimming and J lost 5 bases, with 13 bases between them. CDR3 protein: CASSLRGLETQYF. DNA of the CDR3: TGTGCCAGCAGCTTGCGGGGCCTTGAGACCCAGTACTTC.

In its sample, this clone was seen a few times. This sequence joins TRBV19 and TRBJ2-1, with TRBD2 matching 7 bases. Germline CDR1 and CDR2: LNHDA and SQIVND (reference sequence). J was trimmed by 0 bases and V by 5 bases; bases with no gene match: 7. The CDR3 contains 16 residues. CDR3 in amino acids: CASSVRGGSSYNEQFF. The CDR3 region has the DNA TGTGCCAGTAGTGTCCGGGGAGGGAGCTCCTACAATGAGCAGTTCTTC.

The chain recombines TRBV12-1 with TRBJ2-2; TRBD2 is taken as the D call from the table, unchecked against the DNA. TRBV12-1 is a known pseudogene. The CDR3 has 16 residues. The CDR3 spells CASSFDFSENTGELFF. CDR3 nucleotide sequence: TGTGCCAGCAGCTTTGACTTTTCCGAGAACACCGGGGAGCTGTTTTTT.

The chain carries TRBV2 and TRBJ2-7; weak D call: TRBD1 (6 bases). The CDR3 consists of 15 residues. V was cut by 3 bases and J by 2 bases, with 14 bases left in between. CDR1 and CDR2 (germline): SNHLY, FYNNEI. In nucleotides, the CDR3 is TGTGCCAGCAGTGACGCCAGGGGCCAAACCTACGAGCAGTACTTC. This encodes CASSDARGQTYEQYF.

This chain connects TRBV3-1 (or the pseudogene TRBV3-2) to TRBJ2-7; TRBD1 matches 7 bases. After removal of 2 bases from V and 3 bases from J, the junction contained 10 bases not matched to a gene. This CDR3 has 16 amino acids. Germline loops: CDR1 LGHDT, CDR2 YNNKEL (reference sequence). This CDR3 is CASSQHPRQGYYEQYF. DNA for the CDR3: TGTGCCAGCAGCCAACACCCGAGACAGGGCTACTACGAGCAGTACTTC.

The V gene is TRBV7-9, the J gene TRBJ1-3; the D is unclear. CDR3 length: 15 residues. Germline V lookup: CDR1 SEHNR, CDR2 FQNEAQ (reference sequence). Between the trimmed V and J ends, which lost 1 base and 1 base, there was a span of 8 bases. The CDR3 loop is CASSLGAGSGNTIYF. CDR3 DNA sequence: TGTGCCAGCAGCTTAGGGGCAGGTTCTGGAAACACCATATATTTT.

V and J are TRBV2 and TRBJ1-1; D not resolved. The CDR3 consists of 11 residues. The V gene's germline CDR1 is SNHLY and CDR2 FYNNEI. Trimming stripped 8 bases from V and 3 bases from J, with 7 bases between. The CDR3 protein is CASGTDTEAFF. The CDR3 DNA reads as TGTGCCAGCGGAACGGACACTGAAGCTTTCTTT.

The chain couples TRBV3-1 (or the pseudogene TRBV3-2) to TRBJ1-2, with 10 bases identical to TRBD1. The V gene end was trimmed by 3 bases and the J gene end by 4 bases; junction bases not matched to a gene: 5. The germline gives CDR1 LGHDT, CDR2 YNNKEL (reference sequence). The length of the CDR3 is 15 residues. The CDR3 is CASSHPGQGTYGYTF. The CDR3, as DNA: TGTGCCAGCAGCCATCCGGGACAGGGGACCTATGGCTACACCTTC.

The CDR3 here is CAWSVLGGSSYEQYF. CDR3 bases: TGTGCCTGGAGTGTATTAGGGGGGTCGTCCTACGAGCAGTACTTC. The V and J genes are TRBV30 and TRBJ2-7; possibly TRBD1 or TRBD2 for D (6 bases each). This CDR3 is 15 amino acids long. Looked up from germline, CDR1 is GTSNPN and CDR2 is SVGIG (reference sequence). V was cut by 0 bases and J by 1 base, with 13 bases left in between.

The V call is TRBV3-1 (or the pseudogene TRBV3-2), the J call TRBJ2-1; possible D gene TRBD2, 6 bases. Germline values: CDR1 LGHDT, CDR2 YNNKEL (reference sequence). The CDR3 sequence is 16 residues long. Trimming removed 1 base from V and 6 bases from J, with 16 bases in between. The DNA of the CDR3 is TGTGCCAGCAGCCAAGCATTTTCTGGACTAAGCAATGAGCAGTTCTTC. This sequence encodes CASSQAFSGLSNEQFF.

The CDR3 reads CASSYDRAGNQPQHF. The CDR3 DNA follows: TGTGCCAGCAGTTACGACAGGGCGGGCAATCAGCCCCAGCATTTT. The chain is built from TRBV6-2 or TRBV6-3 and TRBJ1-5; 7 positions agree with TRBD1. J was trimmed by 2 bases and V by 2 bases; bases with no gene match: 3. Germline CDR1 is MNHEY and CDR2 is SVGEGT. This CDR3 has 15 amino acids.

This clone appeared a single time. V is TRBV2 and J is TRBJ2-7; 7 nucleotides match TRBD1. Germline V gives CDR1 SNHLY, CDR2 FYNNEI. Trimming cost V 5 bases and J 4 bases; bases outside gene matches: 17. The CDR3 consists of 17 residues. The CDR3 reads CASSPTGTRSTGYEQYF. In nucleotides, the CDR3 is TGTGCCAGCAGTCCGACAGGGACCCGATCAACTGGATACGAGCAGTACTTC.

The CDR3 DNA is TGTGCCAGCAGCCCCCTGGGGGGAGCCTACGAGCAGTACTTC. Translation gives CASSPLGGAYEQYF. The chain is built from TRBV11-2 and TRBJ2-7, with D maybe TRBD2 (6 bases). CDR1 and CDR2 (germline): SGHAT, FQNNGV. The CDR3 consists of 14 residues. Trimming left V 5 bases short and J 2 bases short, with 13 bases between. Using reference TRBV11-2 and TRBJ2-7 for the parts outside the CDR3, the full variable domain is EAGVAQSPRYKIIEKRQSVAFWCNPISGHATLYWYQQILGQGPKLLIQFQNNGVVDDSQLPKDRFSAERLKGVDSTLKIQPAKLEDSAVYLCASSPLGGAYEQYFGPGTRLTVT.

The chain combines TRBV14 with TRBJ2-5; D not resolved. Per germline, CDR1 SGHDN and CDR2 FVKESK. This CDR3 region has 15 residues. Trimming stripped 0 bases from V and 6 bases from J, with 14 bases between. The DNA of the CDR3 is TGTGCCAGCAGCCAAGACGCGCTATCACTTAAGACCCAGTACTTC. Translating gives CASSQDALSLKTQYF.

This sequence joins TRBV4-3 and TRBJ1-1; D remains ambiguous. Germline CDR1 reads LGHNA; CDR2 reads YSLEER. The CDR3 is 12 amino acids. V lost 3 bases and J lost 8, with 10 bases in between. The CDR3 here is CASSQVGREAFF. CDR3 nucleotides: TGCGCCAGCAGCCAGGTGGGTCGAGAAGCTTTCTTT.

The chain combines TRBV6-2 or TRBV6-3 with TRBJ2-7; weak D call: TRBD1 (5 bases). The CDR3 runs 13 residues. Germline values: CDR1 MNHEY, CDR2 SVGEGT. Deletions cut 2 bases from V and 11 bases from J, with 16 bases between. As DNA, the CDR3 is TGTGCCAGCAGTTACGCTGGACGAAAAGGGGAGTACTTC. It is translated as CASSYAGRKGEYF.

This clone was observed once. This chain uses TRBV7-8 with TRBJ1-1; D is unresolved. Between the trimmed V and J ends, which lost 5 bases and 13 bases, there was a span of 20 bases. Per the germline V gene, CDR1 is SGHVS and CDR2 is FQNEAQ. This CDR3 has 13 amino acids. The CDR3 sequence: CASSQAPDRRGFF. The CDR3, as DNA: TGTGCCAGCAGCCAAGCACCCGATCGTCGGGGTTTCTTT.

This chain's CDR3 is CASSPLGGDTEAFF. The DNA of the CDR3 is TGTGCCAGCTCACCCCTCGGGGGGGACACTGAAGCTTTCTTT. The genes are TRBV18 and TRBJ1-1; D perhaps matches TRBD1 (5 bases). The CDR3 is made up of 14 amino acids. From germline, CDR1 is KGHSH and CDR2 LQKENI. The V end was cut by 3 bases, the J end by 3 bases, with 11 bases between.

This clone was counted between two and nine times. This chain connects TRBV6-6 to TRBJ1-3; tentatively, D is TRBD1 (5 bases). CDR1 MNHNY and CDR2 SVGAGI come from the germline V gene (reference sequence). Trimming stripped 5 bases from V and 0 bases from J, with 14 bases between. There are 16 residues in the CDR3. The CDR3 region has the DNA TGTGCCAGCAGTAGCCTAGGGGTGAGCTCTGGAAACACCATATATTTT. Translated, it gives CASSSLGVSSGNTIYF.

This chain uses TRBV6-5 with TRBJ1-2, with 8 nucleotides matching TRBD1. From germline, CDR1 is MNHEY and CDR2 SVGAGI. The CDR3 totals 13 residues. J lost 4 bases, V lost 6 bases, and 4 bases had no gene match. The CDR3 here is CASRKQGGYGYTF. DNA of the CDR3: TGTGCCAGCAGAAAACAGGGGGGCTATGGCTACACCTTC.

J is TRBJ1-2 and V is TRBV5-1, with 11 bases identical to TRBD1. The CDR3 is made up of 15 amino acids. V shed 2 bases and J 7 bases; nucleotides not matched to a gene: 7. Germline V gene lookup returns CDR1 SGHRS and CDR2 YFSETQ. CDR3 loop: CASSFGTGGRSGYTF. The CDR3 region has the DNA TGCGCCAGCAGCTTCGGGACAGGGGGACGGTCTGGCTACACCTTC. Based on the CDR3 plus reference TRBV5-1 and TRBJ1-2, the full variable domain is KAGVTQTPRYLIKTRGQQVTLSCSPISGHRSVSWYQQTPGQGLQFLFEYFSETQRNKGNFPGRFSGRQFSNSRSEMNVSTLELGDSALYLCASSFGTGGRSGYTFGSGTRLTVV.